The sequence of this T cell receptor beta chain was determined in a study of blood T cell repertoires in COVID-19. TCRdb's table, derived via immunoSEQ multiplex PCR, lists solely in-frame clones and lacks some. The sample records a few hundred thousand clones, around nine tenths being singletons. The V and J ends lost 1 base and 7 bases, in that order; junction bases with no gene match: 10. CDR1 MGHRA and CDR2 YSYEKL come from the germline V gene. The CDR3 is 16 residues long. The chain employs TRBV4-1 and TRBJ2-7; 10 positions agree with TRBD2. The clonotype was recovered from a woman aged 55-75 years who had recovered from COVID-19. The sequenced sample was PBMCs or T cells enriched from blood (not recorded which). The CDR3 nucleotides read TGCGCCAGCAGCCAAGTCACTAGCGGGGCATCTGGTGAGCAGTACTTC. It yields the protein CASSQVTSGASGEQYF.